The 19 T cell receptor beta chains below come from one sample, sequenced in a study of monozygotic twins with inflammatory bowel disease. TCRdb re-analyzed the 5' RACE reads; it lists each CDR3 protein once, without DNA. The sample holds tens of thousands of distinct CDR3 sequences. The material sequenced was blood. These receptors originate from a human donor with ulcerative colitis or Crohn's disease, or a healthy co-twin of an affected twin (not recorded which).

This chain uses TRBV2 with TRBJ2-5. This CDR3 region has 15 residues. Germline values: CDR1 SNHLY, CDR2 FYNNEI. CDR3 residues: CASRDRWQTEETQYF. Full variable domain (remainder filled in from reference TRBV2 and TRBJ2-5): EPEVTQTPSHQVTQMGQEVILRCVPISNHLYFYWYRQILGQKVEFLVSFYNNEISEKSEIFDDQFSVERPDGSNFTLKIRSTKLEDSAMYFCASRDRWQTEETQYFGPGTRLLVL.

J is TRBJ2-5 and V is TRBV5-1; TCRdb's assignment of TRBD1 cannot be checked, as there is no DNA. Germline assignment: CDR1 SGHRS and CDR2 YFSETQ. The CDR3 is 14 amino acids. This chain's CDR3 is CASSRRDRTETQYF.

The V and J genes are TRBV9 and TRBJ2-3; checking the TCRdb D call of TRBD2 is not possible without DNA. CDR3 length: 12 amino acids. CDR1 and CDR2 from the germline V gene are SGDLS and YYNGEE. The chain's CDR3 is CASSAPSNTQYF.

The V call is TRBV15, the J call TRBJ1-4; TCRdb lists TRBD1, though no DNA is available to test this call. Germline lookup yields CDR1 LNHNV and CDR2 YYDKDF (reference sequence). CDR3 length: 14 amino acids. CDR3 sequence reads: CATTEPGIGEKLFF.

The V gene is TRBV5-6, the J gene TRBJ1-5. The CDR3 has 15 residues. Looked up from germline, CDR1 is SGHDT and CDR2 is YYEEEE. The CDR3: CASSSGVLSNQPQHF.

The gene calls are TRBV7-6 and TRBJ2-1; checking the TCRdb D call of TRBD1 is not possible without DNA. The CDR3 totals 16 residues. Germline V lookup: CDR1 SGHVS, CDR2 FNYEAQ. The CDR3 is CASSFLGQGTYNEQFF.

V and J are TRBV2 and TRBJ1-6; the TCRdb call, TRBD1, lacks DNA for checking. CDR1 is SNHLY, CDR2 FYNNEI, per germline. The CDR3 totals 15 residues. CDR3 region: CASSVTTGYNSPLHF.

The chain has TRBV7-8 and TRBJ1-5; as DNA is missing, the TRBD1 call by TCRdb cannot be tested. The CDR3 has 16 amino acids. From germline, CDR1 is SGHVS and CDR2 FQNEAQ. The chain's CDR3 is CASSLGTGLSNQPQHF.

The chain combines TRBV20-1 with TRBJ1-4; TCRdb reports TRBD1, a call that lacks DNA to check it against. Germline CDR1 reads DFQATT; CDR2 reads SNEGSKA (reference sequence). The CDR3 length is 13 residues. The CDR3 here is CSAEDRGGEKLFF.

The chain uses TRBV5-1 and TRBJ2-2; checking the TCRdb D call of TRBD1 is not possible without DNA. Germline CDR1 and CDR2: SGHRS and YFSETQ. The CDR3 extends over 18 amino acids. CDR3 sequence: CASSLGQGKMGSTGELFF.

The chain links TRBV6-5 to TRBJ2-7; as DNA is missing, the TRBD1 call by TCRdb cannot be tested. The CDR3 totals 15 residues. Germline V gene lookup returns CDR1 MNHEY and CDR2 SVGAGI. The CDR3 reads CASSSQGQGSHEQYF.

The CDR3 sequence is CASTYTGLTEAFF. This chain uses TRBV5-5 with TRBJ1-1; the D call of TRBD1 rests on TCRdb alone, since no DNA is present to check it. CDR3 length: 13 amino acids. Germline V lookup: CDR1 SGHKS, CDR2 YYEKEE (reference sequence). The whole variable domain, remainder taken from reference TRBV5-5 and TRBJ1-1, is DAGVTQSPTHLIKTRGQQVTLRCSPISGHKSVSWYQQVLGQGPQFIFQYYEKEERGRGNFPDRFSARQFPNYSSELNVNALLLGDSALYLCASTYTGLTEAFFGQGTRLTVV.

This chain connects TRBV25-1 to TRBJ1-6; the D gene TCRdb calls, TRBD1, cannot be checked with no DNA. Germline values: CDR1 MGHDK, CDR2 SYGVNS. The CDR3 is made up of 13 amino acids. The chain's CDR3 is CASRVGVDSPLHF.

The chain has TRBV12-3 or TRBV12-4 and TRBJ2-3; the TCRdb call, TRBD1, lacks DNA for checking. The CDR3 is 14 residues long. The CDR3 loop reads CASSLAGTTDTQYF.

The chain links TRBV7-9 to TRBJ1-4. This CDR3 region has 14 residues. The germline V gene encodes CDR1 SEHNR and CDR2 FQNEAQ (reference sequence). This chain's CDR3 is CASSPSAGYEKLFF.

This sequence joins TRBV10-2 and TRBJ1-3; without DNA, the TCRdb call of TRBD1 cannot be checked. Germline V gene data show CDR1 as WSHSY and CDR2 as SAAADI. The CDR3 length is 13 residues. Here the CDR3 reads CASSDLGRDTIYF.

V and J are TRBV9 and TRBJ1-2; TCRdb designates TRBD1, a call that cannot be tested without DNA. The CDR3 length is 14 residues. CDR1 and CDR2 from the germline V gene are SGDLS and YYNGEE. CDR3 protein: CASSGGQIVYGYTF.

The chain uses TRBV4-1 and TRBJ2-3; without DNA, the TCRdb call of TRBD1 cannot be checked. The CDR3 contains 17 residues. Germline CDR1 is MGHRA and CDR2 is YSYEKL. CDR3 region: CASSPPKGGPENYTQYF.

V usage is TRBV4-2 and J usage is TRBJ2-5; checking the TCRdb D call of TRBD2 is not possible without DNA. Germline CDR1 LGHNA, CDR2 YNFKEQ. The CDR3 extends over 14 amino acids. CDR3 residues: CASSGGSGQETQYF.